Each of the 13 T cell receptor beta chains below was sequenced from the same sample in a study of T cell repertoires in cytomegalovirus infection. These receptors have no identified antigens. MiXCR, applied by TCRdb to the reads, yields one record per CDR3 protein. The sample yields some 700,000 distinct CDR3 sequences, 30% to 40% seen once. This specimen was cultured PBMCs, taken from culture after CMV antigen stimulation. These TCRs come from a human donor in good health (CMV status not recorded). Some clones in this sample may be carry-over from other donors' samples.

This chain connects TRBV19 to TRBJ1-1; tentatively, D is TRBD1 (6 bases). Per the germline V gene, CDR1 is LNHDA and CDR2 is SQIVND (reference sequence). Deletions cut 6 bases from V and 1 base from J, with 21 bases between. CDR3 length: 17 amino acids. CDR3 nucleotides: TGTGCCAGTAGACTCTGGGGGGCCCGGGTCAAGAACACTGAAGCTTTCTTT. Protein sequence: CASRLWGARVKNTEAFF.

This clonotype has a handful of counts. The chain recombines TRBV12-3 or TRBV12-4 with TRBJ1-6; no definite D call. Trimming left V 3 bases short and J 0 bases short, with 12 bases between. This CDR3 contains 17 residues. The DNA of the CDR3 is TGTGCCAGCAGTTTCGGACCGGGGAGCTCCTATAATTCACCCCTCCACTTT. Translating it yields CASSFGPGSSYNSPLHF.

The CDR3 reads CASSLYIDTTSGYTF. In nucleotides, the CDR3 is TGTGCCAGCAGCCTATACATCGACACTACAAGTGGCTACACCTTC. This sequence joins TRBV7-2 and TRBJ1-2; D not certain. V was trimmed by 5 bases and J by 7 bases, leaving 20 bases between them. CDR1 and CDR2 (germline): SGHTA, FQGNSA. The CDR3 has 15 residues.

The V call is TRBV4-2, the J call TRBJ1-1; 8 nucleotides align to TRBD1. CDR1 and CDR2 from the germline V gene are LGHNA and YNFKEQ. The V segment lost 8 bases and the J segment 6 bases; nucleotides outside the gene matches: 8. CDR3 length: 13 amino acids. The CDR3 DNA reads TGTGCCAGCCTTAACAGGGGGGGAGCTGAAGCTTTCTTT. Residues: CASLNRGGAEAFF.

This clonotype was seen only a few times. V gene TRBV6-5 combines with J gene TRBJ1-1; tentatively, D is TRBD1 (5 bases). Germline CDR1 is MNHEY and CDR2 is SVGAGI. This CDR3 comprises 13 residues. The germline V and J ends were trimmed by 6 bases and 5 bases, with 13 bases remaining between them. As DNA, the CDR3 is TGTGCCAGCAGGAGGGGCGGGAGGACTGAAGCTTTCTTT. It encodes CASRRGGRTEAFF.

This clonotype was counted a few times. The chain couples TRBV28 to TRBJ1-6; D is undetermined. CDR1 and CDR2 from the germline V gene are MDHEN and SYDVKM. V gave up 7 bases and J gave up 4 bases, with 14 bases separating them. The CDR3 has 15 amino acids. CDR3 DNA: TGTGCCAGCAAGTTAGGGCGGAGATATAATTCACCCCTCCACTTT. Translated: CASKLGRRYNSPLHF.

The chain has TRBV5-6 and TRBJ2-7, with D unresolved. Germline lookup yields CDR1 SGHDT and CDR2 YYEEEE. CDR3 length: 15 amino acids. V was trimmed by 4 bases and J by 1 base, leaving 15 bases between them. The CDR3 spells CASSRAGDGSYEQYF. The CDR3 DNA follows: TGTGCCAGCAGCCGAGCAGGTGACGGTTCCTACGAGCAGTACTTC.

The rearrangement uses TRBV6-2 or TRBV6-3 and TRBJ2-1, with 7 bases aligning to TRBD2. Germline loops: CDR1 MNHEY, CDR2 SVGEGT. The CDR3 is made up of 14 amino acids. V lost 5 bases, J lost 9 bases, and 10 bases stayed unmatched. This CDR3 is CASSVPGLLAEQFF. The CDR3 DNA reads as TGTGCCAGCAGTGTACCGGGACTACTCGCTGAGCAGTTCTTC.

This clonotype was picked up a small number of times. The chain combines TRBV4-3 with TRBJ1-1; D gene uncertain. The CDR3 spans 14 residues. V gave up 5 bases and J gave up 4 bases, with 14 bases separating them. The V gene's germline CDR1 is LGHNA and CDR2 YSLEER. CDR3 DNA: TGCGCCAGCAGCGCGACGGGGAGGGTCACTGAAGCTTTCTTT. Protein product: CASSATGRVTEAFF.

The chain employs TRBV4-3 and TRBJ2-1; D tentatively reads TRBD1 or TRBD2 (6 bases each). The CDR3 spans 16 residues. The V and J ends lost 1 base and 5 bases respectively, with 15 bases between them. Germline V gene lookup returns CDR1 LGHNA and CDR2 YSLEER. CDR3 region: CASSQVLRGGNNEQFF. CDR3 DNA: TGCGCCAGCAGCCAAGTCCTTCGAGGGGGGAACAATGAGCAGTTCTTC.

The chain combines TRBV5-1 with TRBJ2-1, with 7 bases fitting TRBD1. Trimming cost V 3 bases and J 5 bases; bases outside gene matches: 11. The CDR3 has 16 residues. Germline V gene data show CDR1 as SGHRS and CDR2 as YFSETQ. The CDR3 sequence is CASSSSSGGTNNEQFF. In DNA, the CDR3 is TGCGCCAGCAGCTCGTCCTCAGGGGGTACGAACAATGAGCAGTTCTTC.

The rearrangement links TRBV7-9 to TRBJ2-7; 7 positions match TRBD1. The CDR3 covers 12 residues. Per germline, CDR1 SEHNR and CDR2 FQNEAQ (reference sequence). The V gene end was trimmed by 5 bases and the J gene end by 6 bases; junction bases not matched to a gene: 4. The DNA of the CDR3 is TGTGCCAGCAGCAGACAGGGTTCCGAGCAGTACTTC. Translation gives CASSRQGSEQYF.

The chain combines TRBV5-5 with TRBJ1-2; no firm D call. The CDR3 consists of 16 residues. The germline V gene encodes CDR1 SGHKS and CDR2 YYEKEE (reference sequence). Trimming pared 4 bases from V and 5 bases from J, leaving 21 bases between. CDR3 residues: CASSVDHFGKPYGYTF. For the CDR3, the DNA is TGTGCCAGCAGCGTGGATCATTTCGGGAAACCTTATGGCTACACCTTC.